Listed below are T cell receptor beta chains from one sample, sequenced in a study of human T cells and chemical hapten exposure. A single record per CDR3 protein comes from TCRdb applying MiXCR to the RACE reads. Altogether 75,000 to 100,000 distinct CDR3 sequences are present, 12% being singletons, with the ten largest covering roughly 3.6%. This specimen consisted of whole blood, obtained in connection with sensitization to the hapten diphenylcyclopropenone (DPC). The receptors stem from a woman aged 60 to 75 with alopecia areata. Some clones in this sample may be carry-over from other donors' samples. CDR3s include the opening cysteine and the closing phenylalanine or tryptophan. The D gene is left open where the match is weak. Clone size is shown for a subset of rows, as once, few, many or a class of expanded clone.

>TRBJ2-7|TRBV5-1|.|TRBD1
CASSQGASYEQYF
TGCGCCAGCAGCCAGGGGGCGTCCTACGAGCAGTACTTC
>TRBJ1-2|TRBV20-1|.|TRBD1
CSAPRSGQYGYTF
TGCAGTGCTCCGAGGTCGGGACAGTACGGCTACACCTTC
>TRBJ1-2|TRBV3-1|.|.
CASSQDAASYGYTF
TGTGCCAGCAGCCAAGACGCGGCTAGCTATGGCTACACCTTC
>TRBJ2-2|TRBV5-1|.|.
CASSFGTLVTGELFF
TGCGCCAGCAGCTTCGGGACGCTGGTCACCGGGGAGCTGTTTTTT
>TRBJ2-7|TRBV3-1|few|.
CASSQGGPYEQYF
TGTGCCAGCAGCCAAGGGGGGCCCTACGAGCAGTACTTC
>TRBJ2-1|TRBV3-1|many|.
CASSQDRYNEQFF
TGTGCCAGCAGCCAAGACAGGTACAATGAGCAGTTCTTC
>TRBJ2-2|TRBV7-3|many|.
CASSPWERAYTGELFF
TGTGCCAGCAGCCCCTGGGAGCGGGCCTACACCGGGGAGCTGTTTTTT
>TRBJ2-2|TRBV11-2|many|.
CASSPLLSQGKLGGELFF
TGTGCCAGCAGCCCGCTTTTGTCGCAGGGAAAACTGGGCGGGGAGCTGTTTTTT
>TRBJ2-7|TRBV4-1|few|TRBD1
CASSQAPGQGYEQYF
TGCGCCAGCAGCCAGGCTCCGGGACAGGGATACGAGCAGTACTTC
>TRBJ2-5|TRBV18|.|.
CASSKGHQETQYF
TGTGCCAGCTCAAAGGGACACCAAGAGACCCAGTACTTC
>TRBJ2-3|TRBV5-1|.|.
CASTREGDTQYF
TGCGCCAGCACCAGGGAAGGGGATACGCAGTATTTT
>TRBJ2-3|TRBV14|many|TRBD2
CASSLSGGSNTQYF
TGTGCCAGCAGCCTAAGCGGGGGATCGAATACGCAGTATTTT
>TRBJ2-3|TRBV2|many|.
CASILFGTDTQYF
TGTGCCAGCATACTGTTCGGCACAGATACGCAGTATTTT
>TRBJ1-1|TRBV20-1|many|TRBD1
CSATGSGTEAFF
TGCAGTGCGACAGGGTCGGGCACTGAAGCTTTCTTT
>TRBJ1-3|TRBV6-5|many|.
CASRVEPGNTIYF
TGTGCCAGCAGGGTAGAGCCTGGAAACACCATATATTTT
>TRBJ1-6|TRBV18|.|.
CASSPSYDNSPLHF
TGTGCCAGCTCACCCTCATACGATAATTCACCCCTCCACTTT